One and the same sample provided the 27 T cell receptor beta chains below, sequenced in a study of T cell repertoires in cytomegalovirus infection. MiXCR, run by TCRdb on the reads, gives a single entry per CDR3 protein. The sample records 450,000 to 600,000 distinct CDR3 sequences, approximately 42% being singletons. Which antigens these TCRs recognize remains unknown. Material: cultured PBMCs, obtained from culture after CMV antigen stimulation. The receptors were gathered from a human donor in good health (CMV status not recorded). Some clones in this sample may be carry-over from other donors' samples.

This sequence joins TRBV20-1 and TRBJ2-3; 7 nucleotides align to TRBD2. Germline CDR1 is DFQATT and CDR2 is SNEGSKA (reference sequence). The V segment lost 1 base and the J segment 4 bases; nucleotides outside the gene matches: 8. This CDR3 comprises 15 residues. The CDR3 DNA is TGCAGTGCTAGAGGGGCGGGAGAGGTTTCAGATACGCAGTATTTT. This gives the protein CSARGAGEVSDTQYF.

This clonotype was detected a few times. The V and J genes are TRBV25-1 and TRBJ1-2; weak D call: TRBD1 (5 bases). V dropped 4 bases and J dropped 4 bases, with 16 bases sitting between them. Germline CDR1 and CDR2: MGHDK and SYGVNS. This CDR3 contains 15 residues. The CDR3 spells CASSVPIARGYGYTF. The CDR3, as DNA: TGTGCCAGCAGTGTCCCGATTGCGAGGGGCTATGGCTACACCTTC.

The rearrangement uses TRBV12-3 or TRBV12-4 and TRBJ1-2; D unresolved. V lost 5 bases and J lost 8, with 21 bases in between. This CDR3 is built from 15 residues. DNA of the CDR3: TGTGCCAGCAGTACCCGGGTCAACGGCGCCGGCGGCTACACCTTC. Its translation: CASSTRVNGAGGYTF.

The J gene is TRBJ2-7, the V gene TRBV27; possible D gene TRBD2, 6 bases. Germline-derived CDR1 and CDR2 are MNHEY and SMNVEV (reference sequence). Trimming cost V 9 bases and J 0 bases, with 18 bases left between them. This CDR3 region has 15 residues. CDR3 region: CASQLAGGGSYEQYF. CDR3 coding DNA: TGTGCCAGTCAACTAGCCGGGGGTGGCTCCTACGAGCAGTACTTC.

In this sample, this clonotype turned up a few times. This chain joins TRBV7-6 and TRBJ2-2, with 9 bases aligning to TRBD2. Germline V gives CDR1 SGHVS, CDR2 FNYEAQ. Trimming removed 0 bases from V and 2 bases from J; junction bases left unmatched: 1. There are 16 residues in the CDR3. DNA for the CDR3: TGTGCCAGCAGCTTAGCTAGCGGGAGTAACACCGGGGAGCTGTTTTTT. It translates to CASSLASGSNTGELFF.

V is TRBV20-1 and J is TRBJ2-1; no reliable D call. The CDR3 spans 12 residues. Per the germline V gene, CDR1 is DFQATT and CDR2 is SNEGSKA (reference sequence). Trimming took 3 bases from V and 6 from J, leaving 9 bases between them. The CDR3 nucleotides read TGCAGTGCTAGGTTCGGCCTCAATGAGCAGTTCTTC. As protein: CSARFGLNEQFF.

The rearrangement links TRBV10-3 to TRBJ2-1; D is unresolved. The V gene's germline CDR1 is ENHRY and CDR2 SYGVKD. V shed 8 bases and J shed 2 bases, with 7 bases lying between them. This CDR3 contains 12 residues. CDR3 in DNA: TGTGCCATCGGGCTAGCCTACAATGAGCAGTTCTTC. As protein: CAIGLAYNEQFF.

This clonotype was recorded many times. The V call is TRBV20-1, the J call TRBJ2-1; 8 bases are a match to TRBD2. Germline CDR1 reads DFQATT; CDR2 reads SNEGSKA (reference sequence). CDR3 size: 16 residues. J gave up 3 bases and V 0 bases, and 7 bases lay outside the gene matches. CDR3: CSARDWSGGNYNEQFF. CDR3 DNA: TGCAGTGCTAGAGATTGGAGCGGGGGAAACTACAATGAGCAGTTCTTC.

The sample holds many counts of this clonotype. DNA of the CDR3: TGTGCCAGCAGCTTAGTTTTCTGGGGAAGACAGGGCGCGACCCAGTACTTC. Its translation: CASSLVFWGRQGATQYF. The chain has TRBV7-2 and TRBJ2-5, with TRBD1 matching 7 bases. CDR1 and CDR2 from the germline V gene are SGHTA and FQGNSA. The J segment lost 7 bases and the V segment lost 1 base, leaving 15 bases of the junction unmatched. CDR3 size: 17 residues.

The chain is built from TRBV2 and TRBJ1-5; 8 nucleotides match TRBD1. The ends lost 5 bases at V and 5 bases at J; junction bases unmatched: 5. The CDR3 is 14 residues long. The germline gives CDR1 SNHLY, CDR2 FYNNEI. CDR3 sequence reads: CASSSGQDHQPQHF. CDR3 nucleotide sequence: TGTGCCAGCAGTTCGGGACAGGACCATCAGCCCCAGCATTTT.

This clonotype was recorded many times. This CDR3 is CASSLGISSGANVLTF. DNA for the CDR3: TGTGCCAGCAGCTTAGGGATAAGCTCTGGGGCCAACGTCCTGACTTTC. The chain employs TRBV7-2 and TRBJ2-6, with no clear D. The germline V gene has CDR1 SGHTA and CDR2 FQGNSA. Trimming took off 1 base at V and 0 bases at J, with 7 bases between the two ends. The CDR3 is 16 amino acids.

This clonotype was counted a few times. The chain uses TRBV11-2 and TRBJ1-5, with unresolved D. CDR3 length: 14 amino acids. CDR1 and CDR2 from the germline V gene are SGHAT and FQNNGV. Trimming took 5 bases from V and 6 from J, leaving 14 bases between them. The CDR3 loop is CASSEERVGQPQHF. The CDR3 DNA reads TGTGCCAGCAGCGAAGAGAGGGTGGGTCAGCCCCAGCATTTT.

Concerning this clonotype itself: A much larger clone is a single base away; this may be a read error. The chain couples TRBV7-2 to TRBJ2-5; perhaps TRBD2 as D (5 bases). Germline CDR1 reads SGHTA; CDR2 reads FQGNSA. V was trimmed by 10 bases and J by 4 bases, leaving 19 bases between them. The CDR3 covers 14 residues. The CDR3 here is CATTLAGRVETQYF. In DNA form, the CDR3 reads TGTGCCACCACTCTGGCGGGCCGGGTAGAGACCCAGTACTTC.

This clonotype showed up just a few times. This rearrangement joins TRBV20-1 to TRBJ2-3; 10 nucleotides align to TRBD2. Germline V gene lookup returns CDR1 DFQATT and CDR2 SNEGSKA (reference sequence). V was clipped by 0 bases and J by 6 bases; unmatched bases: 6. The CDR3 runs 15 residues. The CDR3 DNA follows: TGCAGTGCTAGAGATCTAGCGGGAGATTTGGATACGCAGTATTTT. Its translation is CSARDLAGDLDTQYF.

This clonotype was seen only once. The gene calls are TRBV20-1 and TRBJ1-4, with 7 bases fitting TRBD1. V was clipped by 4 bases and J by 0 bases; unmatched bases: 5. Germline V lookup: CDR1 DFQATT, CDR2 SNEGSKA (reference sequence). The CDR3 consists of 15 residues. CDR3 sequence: CSATGDRATNEKLFF. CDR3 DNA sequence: TGCAGTGCTACCGGGGACAGAGCAACTAATGAAAAACTGTTTTTT.

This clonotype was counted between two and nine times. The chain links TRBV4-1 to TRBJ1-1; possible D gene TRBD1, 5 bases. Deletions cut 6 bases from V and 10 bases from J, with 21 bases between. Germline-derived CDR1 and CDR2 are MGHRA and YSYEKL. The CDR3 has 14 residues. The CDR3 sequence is CASRTPGTTLGAFF. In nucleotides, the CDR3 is TGCGCCAGCAGAACCCCCGGGACCACCCTCGGAGCTTTCTTT.

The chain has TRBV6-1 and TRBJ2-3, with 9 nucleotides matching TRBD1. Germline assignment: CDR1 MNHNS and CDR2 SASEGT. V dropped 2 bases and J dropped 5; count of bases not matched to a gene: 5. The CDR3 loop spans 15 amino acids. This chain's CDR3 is CASSEWTGAGDTQYF. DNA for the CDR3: TGTGCCAGCAGTGAATGGACAGGGGCCGGAGATACGCAGTATTTT.

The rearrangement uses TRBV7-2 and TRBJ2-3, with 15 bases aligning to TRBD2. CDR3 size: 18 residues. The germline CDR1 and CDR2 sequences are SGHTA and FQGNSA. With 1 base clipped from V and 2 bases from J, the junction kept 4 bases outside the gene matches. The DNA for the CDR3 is TGTGCCAGCAGCTTAGAGGGACTAGCGGGAGGAGTCACAGATACGCAGTATTTT. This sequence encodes CASSLEGLAGGVTDTQYF.

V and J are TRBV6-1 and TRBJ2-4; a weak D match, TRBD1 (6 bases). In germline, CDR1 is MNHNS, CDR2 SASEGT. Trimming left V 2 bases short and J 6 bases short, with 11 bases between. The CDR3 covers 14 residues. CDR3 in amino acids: CASSERQGRNIQYF. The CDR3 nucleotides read TGTGCCAGCAGTGAACGTCAGGGGAGAAACATTCAGTACTTC.

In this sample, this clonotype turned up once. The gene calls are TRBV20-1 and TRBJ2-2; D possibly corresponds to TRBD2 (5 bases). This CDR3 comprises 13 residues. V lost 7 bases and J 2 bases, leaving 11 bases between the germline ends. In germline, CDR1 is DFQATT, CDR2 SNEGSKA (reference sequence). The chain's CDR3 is CSVVRGNTGELFF. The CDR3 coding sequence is TGCAGTGTGGTCCGGGGTAACACCGGGGAGCTGTTTTTT.

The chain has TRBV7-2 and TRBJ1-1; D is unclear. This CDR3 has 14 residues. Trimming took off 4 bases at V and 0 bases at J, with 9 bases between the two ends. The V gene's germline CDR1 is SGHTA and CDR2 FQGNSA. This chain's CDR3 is CASSWRTVNTEAFF. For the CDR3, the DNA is TGTGCCAGCAGCTGGCGCACAGTGAACACTGAAGCTTTCTTT. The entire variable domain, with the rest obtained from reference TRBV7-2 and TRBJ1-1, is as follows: GAGVSQSPSNKVTEKGKDVELRCDPISGHTALYWYRQSLGQGLEFLIYFQGNSAPDKSGLPSDRFSAERTGGSVSTLTIQRTQQEDSAVYLCASSWRTVNTEAFFGQGTRLTVV.

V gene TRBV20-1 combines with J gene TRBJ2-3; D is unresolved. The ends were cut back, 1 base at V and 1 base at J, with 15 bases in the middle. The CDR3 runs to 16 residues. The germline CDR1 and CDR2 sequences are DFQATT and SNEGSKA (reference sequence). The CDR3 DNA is TGCAGTGCTAGAGGTAGCAACCCTCGAGGCACAGATACGCAGTATTTT. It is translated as CSARGSNPRGTDTQYF.

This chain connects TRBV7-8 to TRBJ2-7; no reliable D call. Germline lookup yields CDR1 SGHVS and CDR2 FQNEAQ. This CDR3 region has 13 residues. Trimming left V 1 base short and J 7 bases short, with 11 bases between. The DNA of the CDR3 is TGTGCCAGCAGCTTAGGGGTGATTCGAGAGCAGTACTTC. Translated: CASSLGVIREQYF.

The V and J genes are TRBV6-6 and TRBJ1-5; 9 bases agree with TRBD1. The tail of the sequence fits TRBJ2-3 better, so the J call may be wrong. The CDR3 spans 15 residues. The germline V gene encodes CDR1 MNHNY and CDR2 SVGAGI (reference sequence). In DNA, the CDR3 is TGTGCCAGCAGTTATCGTACAGGGGGCAATCAGCCCCAGTATTTT. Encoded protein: CASSYRTGGNQPQYF.

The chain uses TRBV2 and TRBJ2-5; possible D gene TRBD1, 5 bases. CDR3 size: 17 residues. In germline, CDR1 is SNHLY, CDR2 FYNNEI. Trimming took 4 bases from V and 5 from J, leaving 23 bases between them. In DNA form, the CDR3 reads TGTGCCAGCAGTGGAGGTGGTGGGCAGGGTGTGTCGGAGACCCAGTACTTC. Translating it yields CASSGGGGQGVSETQYF. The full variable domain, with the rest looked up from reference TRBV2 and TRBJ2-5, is EPEVTQTPSHQVTQMGQEVILRCVPISNHLYFYWYRQILGQKVEFLVSFYNNEISEKSEIFDDQFSVERPDGSNFTLKIRSTKLEDSAMYFCASSGGGGQGVSETQYFGPGTRLLVL.

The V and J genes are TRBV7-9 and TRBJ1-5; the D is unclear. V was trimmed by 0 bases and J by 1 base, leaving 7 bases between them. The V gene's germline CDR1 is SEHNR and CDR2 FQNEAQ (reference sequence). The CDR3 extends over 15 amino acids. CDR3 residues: CASSLALGSNQPQHF. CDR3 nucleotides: TGTGCCAGCAGCTTAGCGTTGGGAAGCAATCAGCCCCAGCATTTT.

CDR3 sequence (DNA): TGTGCCAGCAGCCGGGGGGGACGGTCACCCCTCCACTTT. As protein: CASSRGGRSPLHF. V gene TRBV7-9 combines with J gene TRBJ1-6; TRBD1 might be the D (5 bases). This CDR3 has 13 residues. V shed 5 bases and J shed 10 bases, with 12 bases lying between them. CDR1 and CDR2 from the germline V gene are SEHNR and FQNEAQ (reference sequence).